These T cell receptor beta chains were read from a single sample in a study of cytomegalovirus exposure and HLA in healthy donors. Only in-frame clones appear in the TCRdb table, and some are missing; sequencing was by immunoSEQ multiplex PCR. Of about 130,000 clones in the sample, 75% to 80% were seen once. Sequenced sample: PBMCs. All receptors derive from a man aged 40-49 years in good health and CMV-seronegative. The CDR3 runs from the conserved cysteine through the conserved F or W. Each record gives: D gene, V gene, J gene, clone size, CDR3 protein, CDR3 DNA. A D gene is named only where the DNA matches it firmly. Only part of the rows carry a size: once, few, many, or a class if the clone is expanded.

d_call: NA; v_call: TRBV5-1; j_call: TRBJ1-1; clone_size: NA; cdr3_aa: CASSFRPQGSTEAFF; cdr3_nt: TGCGCCAGCAGCTTCCGGCCCCAGGGGAGCACTGAAGCTTTCTTT
d_call: NA; v_call: TRBV28; j_call: TRBJ1-2; clone_size: NA; cdr3_aa: CASSSDSWVYGYTF; cdr3_nt: TGTGCCAGCAGTTCGGACTCATGGGTCTATGGCTACACCTTC
d_call: NA; v_call: TRBV2; j_call: TRBJ2-7; clone_size: NA; cdr3_aa: CASSAASYEQYF; cdr3_nt: TGTGCCAGCAGTGCCGCCAGCTACGAGCAGTACTTC
d_call: NA; v_call: TRBV6-6; j_call: TRBJ1-5; clone_size: NA; cdr3_aa: CASIGSLQPQHF; cdr3_nt: TGTGCCAGCATTGGTAGCCTTCAGCCCCAGCATTTT
d_call: NA; v_call: TRBV7-2; j_call: TRBJ1-5; clone_size: once; cdr3_aa: CASSLAGGNNQPQHF; cdr3_nt: TGTGCCAGCAGCTTAGCGGGAGGAAACAATCAGCCCCAGCATTTT
d_call: NA; v_call: TRBV10-3; j_call: TRBJ2-7; clone_size: NA; cdr3_aa: CVISESTYEQYF; cdr3_nt: TGTGTCATCAGTGAATCTACCTACGAGCAGTACTTC
d_call: NA; v_call: TRBV20-1; j_call: TRBJ1-2; clone_size: NA; cdr3_aa: CRALGYTF; cdr3_nt: TGCAGAGCACTTGGCTACACCTTC
d_call: NA; v_call: TRBV5-1; j_call: TRBJ1-6; clone_size: few; cdr3_aa: CASSSDRDSPLHF; cdr3_nt: TGCGCCAGCAGCTCGGACAGAGATTCACCCCTCCACTTT
d_call: TRBD2; v_call: TRBV27; j_call: TRBJ2-5; clone_size: NA; cdr3_aa: CASSWGGKETQYF; cdr3_nt: TGTGCCAGCAGCTGGGGGGGGAAAGAGACCCAGTACTTC
d_call: NA; v_call: TRBV7-2; j_call: TRBJ2-7; clone_size: NA; cdr3_aa: CASSSLSYEQYF; cdr3_nt: TGTGCCAGCAGCTCCCTTAGCTACGAGCAGTACTTC
d_call: NA; v_call: TRBV30; j_call: TRBJ1-2; clone_size: NA; cdr3_aa: CAWSVRYGYTF; cdr3_nt: TGTGCCTGGAGTGTGAGATATGGCTACACCTTC
d_call: NA; v_call: TRBV18; j_call: TRBJ2-7; clone_size: NA; cdr3_aa: CASSPGPNYEQYF; cdr3_nt: TGTGCCAGCTCACCGGGGCCGAACTACGAGCAGTACTTC
d_call: NA; v_call: TRBV7-8; j_call: TRBJ1-1; clone_size: once; cdr3_aa: CASSLALQEAFF; cdr3_nt: TGTGCCAGCAGCTTAGCGCTACAGGAAGCTTTCTTT
d_call: NA; v_call: TRBV9; j_call: TRBJ2-5; clone_size: NA; cdr3_aa: CASSLDQPGTQYF; cdr3_nt: TGTGCCAGCAGCCTTGACCAGCCAGGGACCCAGTACTTC
d_call: TRBD2; v_call: TRBV6-1; j_call: TRBJ2-3; clone_size: NA; cdr3_aa: CASSETSGYTDTQYF; cdr3_nt: TGTGCCAGCAGTGAGACTAGCGGATACACAGATACGCAGTATTTT
d_call: TRBD1; v_call: TRBV27; j_call: TRBJ1-5; clone_size: NA; cdr3_aa: CASGGQPGEPQHF; cdr3_nt: TGTGCCAGCGGGGGACAGCCTGGAGAGCCCCAGCATTTT
d_call: TRBD2; v_call: TRBV5-4; j_call: TRBJ2-3; clone_size: few; cdr3_aa: CASSLNRLAGHTDTQYF; cdr3_nt: TGTGCCAGCAGCTTGAATAGGCTAGCGGGTCACACAGATACGCAGTATTTT
d_call: NA; v_call: TRBV4-2; j_call: TRBJ2-2; clone_size: few; cdr3_aa: CASSLVVGTTYTGELFF; cdr3_nt: TGTGCCAGCAGCCTCGTGGTCGGGACAACCTACACCGGGGAGCTGTTTTTT
d_call: NA; v_call: TRBV2; j_call: TRBJ1-4; clone_size: NA; cdr3_aa: CASEFNEKLFF; cdr3_nt: TGTGCCAGCGAGTTTAATGAAAAACTGTTTTTT
d_call: TRBD1; v_call: TRBV19; j_call: TRBJ2-7; clone_size: few; cdr3_aa: CASSLDRGSYEQYF; cdr3_nt: TGTGCCAGTAGTCTCGACAGGGGATCCTACGAGCAGTACTTC
d_call: TRBD1; v_call: TRBV7-2; j_call: TRBJ2-3; clone_size: NA; cdr3_aa: CASSSRTGAADTQYF; cdr3_nt: TGTGCCAGCAGCTCCCGGACAGGGGCAGCGGATACGCAGTATTTT
d_call: NA; v_call: TRBV29-1; j_call: TRBJ1-4; clone_size: NA; cdr3_aa: CSGSFGEKLFF; cdr3_nt: TGCAGCGGCAGCTTCGGGGAAAAACTGTTTTTT
d_call: NA; v_call: TRBV5-6; j_call: TRBJ1-3; clone_size: NA; cdr3_aa: CASRALGDSGNTIYF; cdr3_nt: TGTGCCAGCAGGGCTTTAGGGGACTCTGGAAACACCATATATTTT
d_call: NA; v_call: TRBV9; j_call: TRBJ1-5; clone_size: NA; cdr3_aa: CASSMGGLSQPQHF; cdr3_nt: TGTGCCAGCAGTATGGGGGGGTTGAGTCAGCCCCAGCATTTT
d_call: NA; v_call: TRBV5-1; j_call: TRBJ2-7; clone_size: few; cdr3_aa: CASSSEAAEQYF; cdr3_nt: TGCGCCAGCAGCTCCGAAGCGGCCGAGCAGTACTTC
d_call: NA; v_call: TRBV15; j_call: TRBJ2-7; clone_size: once; cdr3_aa: CATSTLGAEQYF; cdr3_nt: TGTGCCACCAGCACCCTGGGGGCCGAGCAGTACTTC
d_call: NA; v_call: TRBV7-9; j_call: TRBJ1-4; clone_size: NA; cdr3_aa: CASSPRQAQATNEKLFF; cdr3_nt: TGTGCCAGCAGCCCGAGACAGGCGCAGGCAACTAATGAAAAACTGTTTTTT
d_call: NA; v_call: TRBV5-1; j_call: TRBJ2-3; clone_size: NA; cdr3_aa: CASKAGNTDTQYF; cdr3_nt: TGCGCCAGCAAGGCGGGGAACACAGATACGCAGTATTTT
d_call: NA; v_call: TRBV4-3; j_call: TRBJ2-7; clone_size: NA; cdr3_aa: CASSQEAGAYVEKYF; cdr3_nt: TGCGCCAGCAGCCAAGAGGCGGGGGCTTACGTTGAGAAGTACTTC